This T cell receptor beta chain was retrieved from a study of spatial heterogeneity in lung cancer (dated by TCRdb to about 2019). At the level of the whole study: Beta-chain transcripts were consistently detected in greater numbers than alpha-chain transcripts, which likely reflected higher beta-chain transcript abundance. At surgery, fewer than 250 tumor regions, around 68 matched nontumor lung samples and more than 55 PBMC samples were TCR-sequenced for both alpha and beta chains. Nonsynonymous mutation counts, determined by whole-exome sequencing of tumor tissue, were related to TCR repertoire features. In the raw uncorrected reads, each unique combination of TCR and UMI appeared on average more than ten times. The study quantitatively compared TCR alpha and beta repertoires across multiple tumor regions, matched nontumor lung and blood in non-small cell lung cancer. Overall results and qualifications from the work: Additional single-cell paired TCR alpha and beta sequencing was considered necessary to confirm, at a functional level, the hypothesis that regional TCRs recognize regional mutations.

According to the study, the label for this sample's time point signals: sample taken at primary tumor resection. For TCR sequencing, whole RNA was extracted from tumor and nontumor lung tissue, or from cryopreserved PBMC samples, and no cell sorting was done. Samples were obtained from roughly 72 patients with early-stage, untreated non-small cell lung cancer from the lung TRACERx cohort. Patients were selected for TCR sequencing only if sufficient RNA was available from at least two tumor regions. Before selection, tumor and adjacent nontumor lung specimens were reviewed by a lung pathologist. Ten or more counts support this clonotype. It has no known antigen specificity. No quality values exist for individual bases; no much larger clone is one base distant. The library was obtained by 5' RACE. The sequencer listed for this sample is NextSeq 500. In the TCR library protocol, a unique molecular identifier was attached to each TCR cDNA molecule so that PCR and sequencing errors could be corrected. The authors processed their data as follows. TCR identification, UMI-based error correction and CDR3 extraction were all carried out with Decombinator tools. Expanded TCRs were defined as those above a frequency of 2 per 1,000, corresponding to the top 1% of the tumor frequency distribution. Renyi diversity was calculated using the R vegan package after each repertoire was subsampled 100 times to 5,000 TCRs. CDR3 similarity networks were built from amino acid triplet string-kernel similarity, with CDR3s being connected when pairwise similarity was above 0.82. The public reads were reprocessed in TCRdb via fastp at Q25 and MiXCR, keeping in-frame beta chains. Each record represents a unique CDR3 protein, reported with the most common genes and DNA among its rows. The V and J calls were determined by TCRdb, not by the authors. Here the sample has some 6,900 distinct CDR3 sequences; about 4% occur a single time. The ten top clones hold more than 20% of the sample.

V and J lose 7 bases and 6 bases, and a span of 16 bases separates them. From its cysteine to its phenylalanine, the CDR3 spans 15 amino acids. Just the 45-base CDR3 DNA is kept, in frame starting at base 1. Per the germline V gene (reference sequence), SEHNR is the CDR1 and FQNEAQ is the CDR2. The chain is encoded by TRBV7-9 joined to TRBJ1-6; TRBD1 is perhaps the D gene, given 6 matching bases. The sample in question was normal lung tissue next to the tumor, obtained at surgery. The TCR comes from a female donor with early-stage non-small cell lung cancer. For the CDR3, the sequence is CASTLRGDGNSPLHF. Here is the DNA: TGTGCCAGCACCCTAAGGGGGGATGGTAATTCACCCCTCCACTTT.